Listed below are T cell receptor beta chains from one sample, sequenced in a study of blood T cell repertoires in COVID-19. The repertoire was sequenced with immunoSEQ multiplex PCR; TCRdb's copy has only in-frame clones and lacks some. Here the sample spans a few hundred thousand clones, approximately 90% being singletons. The sample comprised PBMCs or T cells enriched from blood (not recorded which). These receptors came from a woman aged 18-29 years who had recovered from COVID-19. Each CDR3 is given with its conserved first and last residue.

V gene | CDR3 protein
TRBV5-5 | CASSFLQRDGYTF
TRBV6-5 | CASSYSDRRNTIYF
TRBV27 | CASSPWDRGVGYTF
TRBV27 | CASSSPLTGGGSEKLFF
TRBV6-5 | CASSSVNNQPQHF
TRBV4-3 | CASSQVRGDYGYTF
TRBV6-2/TRBV6-3 | CASSTLGSPLHF
TRBV11-2 | CASSLDPTRWYEQYF
TRBV6-1 | CASSGTDRGALFLDGYTF
TRBV5-5 | CASSLAGQGILSIGCTF
TRBV6-5 | CASSWAGDAGTEAFF
TRBV13 | CASSLIMDRVIGGYTF
TRBV5-1 | CASSLGTGMNTEAFF
TRBV5-6 | CASSSASGTGLVGANVLTF